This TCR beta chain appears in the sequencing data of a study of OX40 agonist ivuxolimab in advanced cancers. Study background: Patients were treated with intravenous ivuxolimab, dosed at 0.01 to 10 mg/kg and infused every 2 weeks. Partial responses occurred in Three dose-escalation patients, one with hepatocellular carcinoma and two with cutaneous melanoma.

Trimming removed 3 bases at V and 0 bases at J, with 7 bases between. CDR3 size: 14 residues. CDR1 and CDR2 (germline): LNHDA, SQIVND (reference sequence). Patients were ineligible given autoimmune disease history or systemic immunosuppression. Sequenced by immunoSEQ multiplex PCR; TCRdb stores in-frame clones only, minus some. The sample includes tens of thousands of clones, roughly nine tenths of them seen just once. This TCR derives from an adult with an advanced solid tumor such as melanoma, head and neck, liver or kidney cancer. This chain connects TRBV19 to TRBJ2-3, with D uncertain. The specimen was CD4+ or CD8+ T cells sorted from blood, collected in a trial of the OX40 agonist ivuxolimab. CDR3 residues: CASSIRPSTDTQYF. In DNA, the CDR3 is TGTGCCAGTAGTATTCGACCGAGCACAGATACGCAGTATTTT.